One sample yielded the 26 T cell receptor beta chains listed below, sequenced in a study of T cells in Graves' hyperthyroidism and ophthalmopathy. Amplification of TCR beta CDR3 regions used RNA as the template. With the HTBI primer set, the TCR CDR3 went through a first round of RT-PCR. In TCRdb, the multiplex PCR reads were re-called with MiXCR into one record per CDR3 protein. The sample includes about 520,000 distinct CDR3 sequences, roughly a quarter of them seen just once. The sequencing sample was made of blood. These receptors were obtained from a woman in her 30s with Graves' ophthalmopathy.

The CDR3 DNA reads TGTGCCAGCAGCCCGAAGACAGGAGGAAACGAGCAGTACTTC. Amino acid sequence: CASSPKTGGNEQYF. The rearrangement links TRBV7-8 to TRBJ2-7; weak D call: TRBD1 (6 bases). CDR1 is SGHVS, CDR2 FQNEAQ, per germline. This CDR3 is built from 14 residues. The V end lost 5 bases, the J end lost 5 bases, and 16 bases lay between the germline ends.

The V gene is TRBV7-8, the J gene TRBJ2-7; D ambiguous. This CDR3 is 14 amino acids long. Germline V gene sequence: CDR1 SGHVS, CDR2 FQNEAQ. V lost 6 bases, J lost 2 bases, and 14 bases lay in between. Here the CDR3 reads CASSPTLKAYEQYF. In DNA, the CDR3 is TGTGCCAGCAGTCCTACACTTAAGGCCTACGAGCAGTACTTC.

This clonotype was counted at least ten times. The V call is TRBV6-5, the J call TRBJ1-2; D possibly corresponds to TRBD1 (6 bases). V dropped 6 bases and J dropped 3 bases, with 11 bases sitting between them. This CDR3 has 13 residues. The germline V gene encodes CDR1 MNHEY and CDR2 SVGAGI. DNA of the CDR3: TGTGCCAGCAGCCCCGAGGGGGACTATGGCTACACCTTC. This codes for CASSPEGDYGYTF.

This clonotype was found many times. This rearrangement joins TRBV12-3 or TRBV12-4 to TRBJ2-2; possibly TRBD1 for D (5 bases). CDR3 length equals 16 residues. V dropped 3 bases and J dropped 0 bases, with 11 bases sitting between them. The CDR3 DNA follows: TGTGCCAGCAGTTTGTCATTACAGGCGAACACCGGGGAGCTGTTTTTT. As protein: CASSLSLQANTGELFF.

The rearrangement uses TRBV30 and TRBJ1-5, with 7 bases identical to TRBD1. Germline V gene lookup returns CDR1 GTSNPN and CDR2 SVGIG (reference sequence). There are 14 residues in the CDR3. With 1 base clipped from V and 6 bases from J, the junction kept 6 bases outside the gene matches. The CDR3 nucleotides read TGTGCCTGGAGTGGACAGGGAAAAAGTCAGCCCCAGCATTTT. Protein sequence: CAWSGQGKSQPQHF.

This clonotype was observed many times. The genes are TRBV6-1 and TRBJ1-2; D not certain. The V end was cut by 3 bases, the J end by 7 bases, with 0 bases between. This CDR3 comprises 9 residues. The V gene's germline CDR1 is MNHNS and CDR2 SASEGT. The CDR3 loop is CASSDGYTF. The CDR3 DNA is TGTGCCAGCAGTGATGGCTACACCTTC.

This clonotype was picked up a small number of times. The V gene is TRBV12-3 or TRBV12-4, the J gene TRBJ2-6; D uncertain. The V end was cut by 2 bases, the J end by 0 bases, with 14 bases between. CDR3 size: 18 residues. CDR3 in amino acids: CASSLLVGIISGANVLTF. In DNA, the CDR3 is TGTGCCAGCAGTTTACTCGTAGGAATCATCTCTGGGGCCAACGTCCTGACTTTC.

In this sample, this clonotype turned up many times. V and J are TRBV12-3 or TRBV12-4 and TRBJ1-2, with a weak D call TRBD1 (6 bases). Trimming took off 7 bases at V and 2 bases at J, with 11 bases between the two ends. There are 13 residues in the CDR3. The CDR3 sequence: CASTSQGNYGYTF. The DNA for the CDR3 is TGTGCCAGCACCTCTCAGGGGAACTATGGCTACACCTTC.

In its sample, this clonotype was seen many times. V is TRBV5-1 and J is TRBJ2-2, with 8 bases fitting TRBD1. Losses at the gene ends were 4 bases for V and 7 bases for J; bases not matched to a gene: 9. Germline V lookup: CDR1 SGHRS, CDR2 YFSETQ. This CDR3 comprises 15 residues. DNA of the CDR3: TGCGCCAGCAGCGCAATGACAGGGGTTGGCGGGGAGCTGTTTTTT. Translating it yields CASSAMTGVGGELFF.

This clonotype was observed at least ten times. The chain is built from TRBV6-1 and TRBJ2-7; 11 bases align to TRBD1. The CDR3 runs to 15 residues. The V segment lost 6 bases and the J segment 2 bases; nucleotides outside the gene matches: 6. The germline V gene has CDR1 MNHNS and CDR2 SASEGT. CDR3 bases: TGTGCCAGCAGAAAGGACAGGGGGCCGGCCTACGAGCAGTACTTC. Translating it yields CASRKDRGPAYEQYF.

This clonotype was found many times. The rearrangement uses TRBV12-3 or TRBV12-4 and TRBJ1-1, with 7 bases fitting TRBD1. This CDR3 is 17 amino acids long. V gave up 1 base and J gave up 7 bases; unmatched junction bases: 15. Here the CDR3 DNA reads TGTGCCAGCAGTTTAGGTACAGGGGACATCGTAAGGGATGAAGCTTTCTTT. Its translation is CASSLGTGDIVRDEAFF.

This clonotype has a single count. The chain recombines TRBV12-3 or TRBV12-4 with TRBJ1-1; D is undetermined. V was shortened by 7 bases and J by 6 bases, with 15 bases between the two germline ends. This CDR3 is 13 amino acids long. CDR3 protein: CASTLTTGAEAFF. The CDR3 DNA reads as TGTGCCAGCACCCTAACGACCGGGGCTGAAGCTTTCTTT.

Many counts were recorded for this clonotype. CDR3 residues: CASSFSGETGELFF. For the CDR3, the DNA is TGTGCCAGCAGTTTCTCGGGGGAAACCGGGGAGCTGTTTTTT. This rearrangement joins TRBV27 to TRBJ2-2, with D possibly being TRBD2 (6 bases). The germline V and J ends were trimmed by 3 bases and 5 bases, with 10 bases remaining between them. This CDR3 contains 14 residues. From germline, CDR1 is MNHEY and CDR2 SMNVEV (reference sequence).

This clonotype was observed at least ten times. The rearrangement joins TRBV12-3 or TRBV12-4 to TRBJ1-1; D may be TRBD1 (5 bases). The CDR3 has 14 amino acids. Trimming removed 5 bases from V and 4 bases from J, with 14 bases in between. The CDR3 coding sequence is TGTGCCAGCAGTCCAGGGATGGGGCTCACTGAAGCTTTCTTT. Protein: CASSPGMGLTEAFF.

This clonotype was observed at least ten times. The rearrangement uses TRBV20-1 and TRBJ2-2; D is tentatively TRBD1 or TRBD2 (5 bases each). Germline assignment: CDR1 DFQATT and CDR2 SNEGSKA (reference sequence). Trimming pared 0 bases from V and 6 bases from J, leaving 11 bases between. The CDR3 is made up of 14 amino acids. This CDR3 reads CSARDREWAGELFF. The CDR3 bases are TGCAGTGCTAGAGACAGGGAGTGGGCCGGGGAGCTGTTTTTT.

This clonotype occurred many times. This sequence joins TRBV6-2 or TRBV6-3 and TRBJ2-5; 10 bases match TRBD2. CDR1 is MNHEY and CDR2 is SVGEGT in the germline V gene. Unmatched junction bases numbered 4, after V lost 10 bases and J lost 2 bases. The CDR3 spans 13 residues. In nucleotides, the CDR3 is TGTGCCACCCGGACTAGCGGACAAGAGACCCAGTACTTC. It yields the protein CATRTSGQETQYF.

The V gene is TRBV6-2 or TRBV6-3, the J gene TRBJ1-6, with D uncertain. Germline assignment: CDR1 MNHEY and CDR2 SVGEGT. Trimming shortened V by 2 bases and J by 2 bases, and 10 bases separated the two germline ends. The CDR3 consists of 16 residues. The DNA of the CDR3 is TGTGCCAGCAGTTACGTTCCCGGCACCTATAATTCACCCCTCCACTTT. This encodes CASSYVPGTYNSPLHF.

This clonotype was counted at least ten times. The chain links TRBV12-3 or TRBV12-4 to TRBJ1-1; 9 bases match TRBD1. This CDR3 spans 15 amino acids. Losses at the gene ends were 10 bases for V and 4 bases for J; bases not matched to a gene: 13. CDR3 DNA sequence: TGTGCCACCAAAGCCCTACAGGGGGCGGGCACTGAAGCTTTCTTT. Residues: CATKALQGAGTEAFF.

This clonotype was seen once. The chain employs TRBV20-1 and TRBJ2-7, with D perhaps matching TRBD2 (5 bases). CDR3 length: 16 amino acids. Per germline, CDR1 DFQATT and CDR2 SNEGSKA (reference sequence). Trimming stripped 0 bases from V and 1 base from J, with 16 bases between. Here the CDR3 reads CSARDWPGEGSYEQYF. The DNA for the CDR3 is TGCAGTGCTAGAGATTGGCCCGGGGAAGGGTCCTACGAGCAGTACTTC.

This sequence joins TRBV6-1 and TRBJ2-2; weak D call: TRBD1 (5 bases). This CDR3 is 16 amino acids long. Deletions cut 2 bases from V and 0 bases from J, with 10 bases between. In germline, CDR1 is MNHNS, CDR2 SASEGT. The CDR3 spells CASSELVQANTGELFF. DNA of the CDR3: TGTGCCAGCAGTGAATTGGTACAGGCGAACACCGGGGAGCTGTTTTTT.

This clonotype occurred many times. The chain links TRBV7-2 to TRBJ1-1; no firm D call. The V end was cut by 2 bases, the J end by 7 bases, with 8 bases between. The CDR3 spans 12 residues. The germline V gene encodes CDR1 SGHTA and CDR2 FQGNSA. In DNA form, the CDR3 reads TGTGCCAGCAGCTTAATACGGAGTGAAGCTTTCTTT. As protein: CASSLIRSEAFF. Supplemented by reference TRBV7-2 and TRBJ1-1, the full variable domain reads GAGVSQSPSNKVTEKGKDVELRCDPISGHTALYWYRQSLGQGLEFLIYFQGNSAPDKSGLPSDRFSAERTGGSVSTLTIQRTQQEDSAVYLCASSLIRSEAFFGQGTRLTVV.

This chain joins TRBV6-1 and TRBJ2-5, with TRBD2 identical over 15 bases. Germline V gives CDR1 MNHNS, CDR2 SASEGT. V gave up 6 bases and J gave up 4 bases; unmatched junction bases: 6. This CDR3 is built from 16 residues. CDR3 protein: CASRKGLAGGLETQYF. DNA for the CDR3: TGTGCCAGCAGAAAGGGACTAGCGGGGGGACTAGAGACCCAGTACTTC.

In this sample, this clonotype turned up many times. DNA of the CDR3: TGTGCCAGCAGAGACAGGGCTAACTATGGCTACACCTTC. Translation: CASRDRANYGYTF. The chain is built from TRBV6-1 and TRBJ1-2; TRBD1 matches at 7 bases. CDR3 length: 13 amino acids. Germline values: CDR1 MNHNS, CDR2 SASEGT. V lost 6 bases to trimming and J lost 0 bases; unmatched junction nucleotides: 1.

This clonotype has a handful of counts. The chain joins TRBV30 to TRBJ1-6; D is perhaps TRBD1 (5 bases). This CDR3 comprises 15 residues. Germline CDR1 is GTSNPN and CDR2 is SVGIG (reference sequence). V lost 2 bases, J lost 7 bases, and 15 bases lay in between. CDR3 coding DNA: TGTGCCTGGAGTTCTGAGGCAGGGCACAATTCACCCCTCCACTTT. It is translated as CAWSSEAGHNSPLHF.

The chain combines TRBV29-1 with TRBJ1-5; no clear D. CDR1 SQVTM and CDR2 ANQGSEA come from the germline V gene. V was clipped by 5 bases and J by 0 bases, with 11 bases between them. The CDR3 contains 14 residues. The CDR3 spells CSVCDGDSNQPQHF. The CDR3 DNA sequence: TGCAGCGTTTGCGATGGCGATAGCAATCAGCCCCAGCATTTT.

This chain joins TRBV6-5 and TRBJ2-2; D may be TRBD2 (6 bases). V lost 0 bases and J lost 4, with 12 bases in between. The CDR3 length is 16 residues. Germline V gives CDR1 MNHEY, CDR2 SVGAGI. The CDR3 here is CASSYSPTGGTGELFF. CDR3 nucleotide sequence: TGTGCCAGCAGTTACTCGCCAACCGGGGGCACCGGGGAGCTGTTTTTT.